These 18 T cell receptor beta chains share one sample of origin, sequenced in a study of human thymus T cells. The thymus was resected at corrective cardiac surgery. This table comes from immunoSEQ multiplex PCR, and its TCRdb copy is limited to in-frame clones, with some not included. The sample lists about 78,000 clones; 90% to 97% were seen once. The sample taken for sequencing was thymus tissue. The source is a boy younger than two with a congenital heart defect but otherwise immunologically healthy.

The rearrangement links TRBV9 to TRBJ1-2; 10 bases are a match to TRBD1. The CDR3 contains 19 residues. Per the germline V gene, CDR1 is SGDLS and CDR2 is YYNGEE. With V trimmed by 5 bases and J by 4 bases, 20 bases remained unmatched. CDR3 sequence reads: CASRLSRQGTGALGYGYTF. In DNA, the CDR3 is TGTGCCAGCAGGTTATCTCGTCAGGGGACAGGGGCTCTCGGCTATGGCTACACCTTC.

The chain links TRBV10-3 to TRBJ2-1; D is uncertain. The germline V and J ends were trimmed by 3 bases and 4 bases, with 4 bases remaining between them. This CDR3 is 12 amino acids long. Looked up from germline, CDR1 is ENHRY and CDR2 is SYGVKD. The CDR3 nucleotides read TGTGCCATCAGTGACACTTACAATGAGCAGTTCTTC. It translates to CAISDTYNEQFF.

The gene calls are TRBV11-1 and TRBJ1-2, with TRBD1 as a possible D gene (6 bases). Germline-derived CDR1 and CDR2 are SGHAT and FQDESV (reference sequence). The germline V and J ends were trimmed by 4 bases and 3 bases, with 15 bases remaining between them. The CDR3 spans 15 residues. The CDR3 here is CASSSLNRDHYGYTF. The CDR3 DNA is TGTGCCAGCAGCTCCCTAAACAGGGACCACTATGGCTACACCTTC. The whole variable domain, remainder taken from reference TRBV11-1 and TRBJ1-2, is EAEVAQSPRYKITEKSQAVAFWCDPISGHATLYWYRQILGQGPELLVQFQDESVVDDSQLPKDRFSAERLKGVDSTLKIQPAELGDSAMYLCASSSLNRDHYGYTFGSGTRLTVV.

The chain employs TRBV10-3 and TRBJ1-1, with D perhaps TRBD1 (5 bases). CDR3 length: 17 amino acids. The V end was cut by 3 bases, the J end by 2 bases, with 19 bases between. The germline gives CDR1 ENHRY, CDR2 SYGVKD. Written as DNA, the CDR3 is TGTGCCATCAGTGATTACCCATCCACAGGACCAAACACTGAAGCTTTCTTT. The encoded protein is CAISDYPSTGPNTEAFF.

As DNA, the CDR3 is TGTGCCAGCACGGGGACACGACACTATTATGGCTACACCTTC. It is translated as CASTGTRHYYGYTF. The V call is TRBV2, the J call TRBJ1-2; TRBD1 might be the D (6 bases). V was trimmed by 7 bases and J by 5 bases, leaving 17 bases between them. CDR3 length: 14 residues. CDR1 is SNHLY and CDR2 is FYNNEI in the germline V gene.

The genes are TRBV4-2 and TRBJ2-1, with 9 nucleotides matching TRBD2. The CDR3 length is 14 residues. V lost 4 bases to trimming and J lost 7 bases; unmatched junction nucleotides: 5. Germline V lookup: CDR1 LGHNA, CDR2 YNFKEQ. The CDR3 loop reads CASSRDSGSNEQFF. The CDR3 DNA sequence: TGTGCCAGCAGCCGCGATAGCGGGAGTAATGAGCAGTTCTTC.

The chain links TRBV29-1 to TRBJ1-2, with D possibly TRBD1 on 6 matching bases. The ends were cut back, 4 bases at V and 0 bases at J, with 30 bases in the middle. Germline CDR1 and CDR2: SQVTM and ANQGSEA. The CDR3 runs to 20 residues. The chain's CDR3 is CSVVLGMENRANSTNYGYTF. The DNA of the CDR3 is TGCAGCGTTGTTTTAGGGATGGAGAACAGGGCCAACTCCACTAACTATGGCTACACCTTC.

The J gene is TRBJ2-1, the V gene TRBV15; tentative D call: TRBD1 (6 bases). V lost 8 bases and J lost 6, with 17 bases in between. Looked up from germline, CDR1 is LNHNV and CDR2 is YYDKDF (reference sequence). The CDR3 covers 14 residues. DNA for the CDR3: TGTGCCACCCTGCCGACAGGATTTCCCAATGAGCAGTTCTTC. Translation gives CATLPTGFPNEQFF.

The genes are TRBV6-1 and TRBJ2-5; 11 positions agree with TRBD2. There are 13 residues in the CDR3. V lost 8 bases to trimming and J lost 5 bases; unmatched junction nucleotides: 4. Germline V gene sequence: CDR1 MNHNS, CDR2 SASEGT. DNA for the CDR3: TGTGCCAGCGGCAGGACTAGCGGGGAGACCCAGTACTTC. The encoded protein is CASGRTSGETQYF.

This rearrangement joins TRBV27 to TRBJ1-4; D gene unclear. Between the trimmed V and J ends, which lost 4 bases and 3 bases, there was a span of 12 bases. There are 15 residues in the CDR3. Germline-derived CDR1 and CDR2 are MNHEY and SMNVEV (reference sequence). The CDR3 DNA sequence: TGTGCCAGCAGTTCAACCCGGGTCCCTAATGAAAAACTGTTTTTT. Amino acids: CASSSTRVPNEKLFF.

The chain carries TRBV27 and TRBJ1-1, with D perhaps matching TRBD1 (5 bases). Germline V CDR1 and CDR2: MNHEY, SMNVEV (reference sequence). Trimming pared 4 bases from V and 3 bases from J, leaving 9 bases between. The CDR3 totals 13 residues. CDR3 region: CASSSQGHTEAFF. The CDR3 nucleotides read TGTGCCAGCAGTTCCCAGGGCCACACTGAAGCTTTCTTT.

This chain uses TRBV4-3 with TRBJ2-7; no definite D call. Germline V lookup: CDR1 LGHNA, CDR2 YSLEER. Trimming shortened V by 1 base and J by 2 bases, and 30 bases separated the two germline ends. The CDR3 extends over 21 amino acids. This CDR3 is CASSQVFEKVTGDGIPYEQYF. The CDR3 DNA sequence: TGCGCCAGCAGCCAAGTTTTTGAAAAAGTTACGGGCGACGGCATCCCCTACGAGCAGTACTTC.

This clone was recorded once. The chain combines TRBV27 with TRBJ2-7; D assignment may be TRBD1 or TRBD2 (6 bases each). Germline V gene sequence: CDR1 MNHEY, CDR2 SMNVEV (reference sequence). V lost 6 bases and J lost 4, with 16 bases in between. This CDR3 has 14 amino acids. The CDR3 region is CASSHTGARYEQYF. DNA for the CDR3: TGTGCCAGCAGCCACACGGGGGCGAGGTACGAGCAGTACTTC.

This chain links TRBV28 with TRBJ1-5; TRBD1 might be the D (6 bases). The V end lost 5 bases, the J end lost 7 bases, and 15 bases lay between the germline ends. Germline assignment: CDR1 MDHEN and CDR2 SYDVKM. The CDR3 is 14 residues long. CDR3 in amino acids: CASSRARRGQPQHF. CDR3 bases: TGTGCCAGCAGTAGGGCCCGCAGGGGCCAGCCCCAGCATTTT.

The chain couples TRBV5-8 to TRBJ2-7, with 7 bases matching TRBD1. CDR1 is SGHTS, CDR2 YDEGEE, per germline. This CDR3 has 15 residues. Trimming took 2 bases from V and 1 from J; bases not matched to a gene: 6. The CDR3 sequence is CASSLTGQDSYEQYF. The CDR3, as DNA: TGTGCCAGCAGCTTAACAGGACAGGATTCCTACGAGCAGTACTTC. The full variable domain, completed using reference TRBV5-8 and TRBJ2-7, is EAGVTQSPTHLIKTRGQQATLRCSPISGHTSVYWYQQALGLGLQFLLWYDEGEERNRGNFPPRFSGRQFPNYSSELNVNALELEDSALYLCASSLTGQDSYEQYFGPGTRLTVT.

V is TRBV14 and J is TRBJ2-5, with a weak D call TRBD1 (6 bases). Germline V gene data show CDR1 as SGHDN and CDR2 as FVKESK. The CDR3 is 16 amino acids. Trimming pared 0 bases from V and 9 bases from J, leaving 20 bases between. This CDR3 reads CASSQDRGQGVGAQYF. The CDR3 DNA reads as TGTGCCAGCAGCCAAGATCGGGGACAAGGGGTCGGGGCCCAGTACTTC.

V gene TRBV4-1 combines with J gene TRBJ1-4; D unclear. Germline loops: CDR1 MGHRA, CDR2 YSYEKL. The length of the CDR3 is 13 residues. The ends were cut back, 0 bases at V and 11 bases at J, with 10 bases in the middle. As DNA, the CDR3 is TGCGCCAGCAGCCAAGACAAACAGCCGAAACTGTTTTTT. Its protein product is CASSQDKQPKLFF.

This clone showed up just once. The chain is built from TRBV5-1 and TRBJ2-2; 7 bases line up with TRBD1. J gave up 5 bases and V 4 bases, and 17 bases lay outside the gene matches. Germline V CDR1 and CDR2: SGHRS, YFSETQ. The CDR3 is made up of 18 amino acids. This CDR3 reads CASSPRGDRVTFTGELFF. The CDR3 DNA reads TGCGCCAGCAGCCCCCGAGGGGACAGAGTGACCTTTACCGGGGAGCTGTTTTTT.